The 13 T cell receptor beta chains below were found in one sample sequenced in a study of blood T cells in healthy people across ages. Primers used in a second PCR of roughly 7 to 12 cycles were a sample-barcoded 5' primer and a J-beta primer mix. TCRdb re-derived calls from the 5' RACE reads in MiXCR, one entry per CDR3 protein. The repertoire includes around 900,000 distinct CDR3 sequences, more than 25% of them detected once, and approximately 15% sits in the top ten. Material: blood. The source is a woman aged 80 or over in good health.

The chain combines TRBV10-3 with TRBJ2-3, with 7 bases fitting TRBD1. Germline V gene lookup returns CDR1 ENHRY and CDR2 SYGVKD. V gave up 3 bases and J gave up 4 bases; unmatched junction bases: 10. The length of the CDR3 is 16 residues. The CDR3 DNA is TGTGCCATCAGTGAACTCCTGGGACAGCTCTCAGATACGCAGTATTTT. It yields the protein CAISELLGQLSDTQYF.

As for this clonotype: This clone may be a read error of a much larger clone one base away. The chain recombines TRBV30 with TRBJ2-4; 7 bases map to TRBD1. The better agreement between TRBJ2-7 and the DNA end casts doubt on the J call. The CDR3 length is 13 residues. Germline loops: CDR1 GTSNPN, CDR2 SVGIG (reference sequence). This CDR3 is CAWRLKTGFEQYF. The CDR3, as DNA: TGTGCCTGGAGGTTAAAGACAGGGTTCGAGCAGTACTTC.

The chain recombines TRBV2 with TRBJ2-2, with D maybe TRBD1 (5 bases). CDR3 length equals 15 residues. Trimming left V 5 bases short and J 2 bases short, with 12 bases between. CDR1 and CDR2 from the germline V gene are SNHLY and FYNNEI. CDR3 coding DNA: TGTGCCAGCAGTCCCCAGACAGTTAACACCGGGGAGCTGTTTTTT. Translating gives CASSPQTVNTGELFF.

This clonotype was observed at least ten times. This chain's CDR3 is CASSFRDGFNYGYTF. CDR3 coding DNA: TGTGCCAGCAGCTTCCGGGACGGATTTAACTATGGCTACACCTTC. V gene TRBV7-2 combines with J gene TRBJ1-2, with TRBD1 as a possible D gene (5 bases). Trimming shortened V by 3 bases and J by 1 base, and 12 bases separated the two germline ends. This CDR3 has 15 residues. Germline CDR1 is SGHTA and CDR2 is FQGNSA.

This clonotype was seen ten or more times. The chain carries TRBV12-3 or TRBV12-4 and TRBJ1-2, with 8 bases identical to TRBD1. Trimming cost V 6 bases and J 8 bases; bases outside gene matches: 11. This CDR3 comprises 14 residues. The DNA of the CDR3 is TGTGCCAGCAGCCCTAGACAGGGGCGAAAGGGCTACACCTTC. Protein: CASSPRQGRKGYTF.

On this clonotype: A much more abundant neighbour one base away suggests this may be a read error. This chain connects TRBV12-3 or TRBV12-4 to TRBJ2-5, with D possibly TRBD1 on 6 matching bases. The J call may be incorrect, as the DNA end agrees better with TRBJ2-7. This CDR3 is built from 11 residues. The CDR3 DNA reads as TGTGTCGCCGAGGGGGATTACGAGCAGTACTTC. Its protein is CVAEGDYEQYF.

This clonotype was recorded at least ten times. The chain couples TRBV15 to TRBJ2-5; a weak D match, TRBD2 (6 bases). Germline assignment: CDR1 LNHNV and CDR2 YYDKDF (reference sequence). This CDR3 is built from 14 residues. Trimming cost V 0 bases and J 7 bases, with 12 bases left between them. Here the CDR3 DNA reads TGTGCCACCAGCAGAGATCGAACGCGGGGGACCCAGTACTTC. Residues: CATSRDRTRGTQYF.

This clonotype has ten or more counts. The CDR3 region is CSVGAQGVYNEQFF. The CDR3 DNA is TGCAGCGTTGGTGCGCAGGGCGTCTACAATGAGCAGTTCTTC. J is TRBJ2-1 and V is TRBV29-1; D possibly corresponds to TRBD1 (5 bases). Germline CDR1 is SQVTM and CDR2 is ANQGSEA. V was cut by 4 bases and J by 3 bases, with 13 bases left in between. The CDR3 sequence is 14 residues long.

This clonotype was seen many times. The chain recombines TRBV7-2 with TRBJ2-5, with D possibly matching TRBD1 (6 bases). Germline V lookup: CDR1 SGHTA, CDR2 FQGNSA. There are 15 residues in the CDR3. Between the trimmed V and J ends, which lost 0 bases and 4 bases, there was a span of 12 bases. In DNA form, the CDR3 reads TGTGCCAGCAGCTTAGCACAGGGTAGAGCAGAGACCCAGTACTTC. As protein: CASSLAQGRAETQYF.

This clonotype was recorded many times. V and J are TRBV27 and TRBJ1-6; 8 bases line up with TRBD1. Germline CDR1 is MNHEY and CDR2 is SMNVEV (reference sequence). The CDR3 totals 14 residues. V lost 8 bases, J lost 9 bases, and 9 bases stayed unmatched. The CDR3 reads CASGSTTGGSPLHF. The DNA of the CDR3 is TGTGCCAGCGGTAGCACAACAGGGGGTTCACCCCTCCACTTT.

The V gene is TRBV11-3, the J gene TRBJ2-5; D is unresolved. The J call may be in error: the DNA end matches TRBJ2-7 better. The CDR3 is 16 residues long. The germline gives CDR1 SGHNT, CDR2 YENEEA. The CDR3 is CASSLFRVYSPYEQYF. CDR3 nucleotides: TGTGCCAGCAGTTTATTTAGGGTTTACTCACCCTACGAGCAGTACTTC.

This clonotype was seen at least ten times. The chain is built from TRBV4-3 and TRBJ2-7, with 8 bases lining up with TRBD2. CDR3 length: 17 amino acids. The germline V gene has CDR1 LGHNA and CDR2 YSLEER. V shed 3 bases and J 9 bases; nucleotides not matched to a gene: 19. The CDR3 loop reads CASSQRGPGLGPYVQYF. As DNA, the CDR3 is TGCGCCAGCAGCCAGCGGGGCCCGGGACTAGGACCCTATGTGCAGTACTTC.

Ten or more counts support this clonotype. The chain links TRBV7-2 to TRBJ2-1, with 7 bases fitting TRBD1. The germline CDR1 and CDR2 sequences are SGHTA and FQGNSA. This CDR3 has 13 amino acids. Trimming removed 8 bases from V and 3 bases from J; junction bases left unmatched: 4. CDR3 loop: CASLRDSYNEQFF. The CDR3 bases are TGTGCCAGCCTCCGGGACAGCTACAATGAGCAGTTCTTC.